This T cell receptor beta chain was profiled in a study of T cell repertoires in cytomegalovirus infection. Study results and limitations: Clonotype analysis showed dominance of the ex vivo response by HLA-C-restricted CMV-specific TCR beta clonotypes. Cumulated frequencies of public TCR beta families served to identify carriers of CMV plus the relevant HLA.

TCRdb called the reads again in MiXCR, with one record for every CDR3 protein. The top ten clones hold around 25% of a sample with about 180,000 distinct CDR3 sequences, about 15% of them seen once. A note on this clonotype: The antigen remains unidentified.

Trimming pared 5 bases from V and 2 bases from J, leaving 13 bases between. The CDR3 spans 14 residues. Germline CDR1 MDHEN, CDR2 SYDVKM. The sequence was collected from a human donor in good health (CMV status not recorded). Some clones in this sample may be carry-over from other donors' samples. The chain links TRBV28 to TRBJ2-7; tentative D call: TRBD2 (6 bases). Sample: CD8+ T cells from PBMCs. CDR3 amino acids: CASSRTREAYEQYF. The DNA for the CDR3 is TGTGCCAGCAGTCGCACAAGGGAGGCCTACGAGCAGTACTTC.